The rows below give T cell receptor beta chains drawn from one sample of a study of T cell responses to AZD1222 COVID-19 vaccine. Measured with immunoSEQ multiplex PCR; TCRdb has only the in-frame clones, and not every one. The sample records around 130,000 clones, around 87% being singletons. The sample was peripheral blood, taken on day 0 of AZD1222 vaccination. These receptor sequences come from an adult in good health. Each CDR3 is given with its conserved first and last residue. D genes are given only for firm matches. Size tells how often a clone was seen (once, few, many) or the class of an expanded clone, and some rows leave it out.

TRBJ2-5,TRBV23-1,-,-,CASSQGRETQYF,TGCGCCAGCAGTCAGGGAAGGGAGACCCAGTACTTC
TRBJ1-1,TRBV29-1,-,-,CSVFDIRLTEAFF,TGCAGCGTTTTTGACATCCGCCTCACTGAAGCTTTCTTT
TRBJ2-7,TRBV19,-,-,CASSLTEFSYEQYF,TGTGCCAGTAGTTTGACCGAATTTTCCTACGAGCAGTACTTC
TRBJ2-7,TRBV3-1/TRBV3-2,-,-,CASSQDHRSYEQYF,TGTGCCAGCAGCCAAGATCATCGCTCCTACGAGCAGTACTTC
TRBJ2-5,TRBV28,-,-,CASSSQGTETQYF,TGTGCCAGCAGTTCACAGGGTACAGAGACCCAGTACTTC
TRBJ1-5,TRBV19,-,-,CASSSVNSNQPQHF,TGTGCCAGCTCCTCGGTAAATAGCAATCAGCCCCAGCATTTT
TRBJ2-3,TRBV6-5,-,-,CASSTYPTGTDTQYF,TGTGCCAGCAGTACGTACCCGACGGGCACAGATACGCAGTATTTT
TRBJ1-4,TRBV18,-,-,CASSGTWATNEKLFF,TGTGCCAGCTCGGGGACGTGGGCAACTAATGAAAAACTGTTTTTT
TRBJ2-7,TRBV5-1,-,TRBD1,CASSFSRDSSTYEQYF,TGCGCCAGCAGCTTTTCCCGGGACAGTTCCACCTACGAGCAGTACTTC
TRBJ1-6,TRBV27,-,-,CASSPPGLSNSPLHF,TGTGCCAGCAGTCCCCCGGGCCTTAGCAATTCACCCCTCCACTTT
TRBJ1-6,TRBV9,once,-,CASSPAGNSPLHF,TGTGCCAGCAGCCCGGCAGGGAATTCACCCCTCCACTTT
TRBJ2-7,TRBV24-1,few,-,CATSETGVTYEQYF,TGTGCCACCAGTGAAACCGGGGTGACCTACGAGCAGTACTTC
TRBJ1-2,TRBV27,-,-,CASRPGTSNYGYTF,TGTGCCAGCAGACCAGGGACATCTAACTATGGCTACACCTTC
TRBJ1-1,TRBV30,-,-,CAWSRGSRTEAFF,TGTGCCTGGAGTAGAGGGAGTCGGACTGAAGCTTTCTTT
TRBJ2-1,TRBV5-1,-,TRBD2,CASSSTSGYNEQFF,TGCGCCAGCAGCTCGACTAGCGGATACAATGAGCAGTTCTTC
TRBJ2-1,TRBV5-4,-,-,CASSLVASGLNEQFF,TGTGCCAGCAGCTTGGTTGCTTCGGGACTGAATGAGCAGTTCTTC
TRBJ1-5,TRBV6-1,-,-,CASSESYGPTINQPQHF,TGTGCCAGCAGTGAATCCTACGGGCCTACTATCAATCAGCCCCAGCATTTT
TRBJ1-1,TRBV7-9,few,-,CASSLLGEEAFF,TGTGCCAGCAGCCTGCTCGGGGAAGAAGCTTTCTTT
TRBJ2-7,TRBV9,-,TRBD1,CASSVGGTGTTYEQYF,TGTGCCAGCAGCGTAGGGGGGACAGGGACAACCTACGAGCAGTACTTC
TRBJ2-1,TRBV4-2,-,-,CASSLYPYNEQFF,TGTGCCAGCAGCCTCTATCCGTACAATGAGCAGTTCTTC
TRBJ1-1,TRBV5-6,-,-,CASSKIMNTEAFF,TGTGCCAGCAGCAAAATAATGAACACTGAAGCTTTCTTT
TRBJ2-2,TRBV7-6,-,-,CASSFPGGPNTGELFF,TGTGCCAGCAGCTTTCCCGGGGGACCCAACACCGGGGAGCTGTTTTTT
TRBJ1-5,TRBV2,-,-,CASSGRGGAQPQHF,TGTGCCAGCAGTGGCCGAGGGGGGGCTCAGCCCCAGCATTTT
TRBJ1-2,TRBV9,-,-,CASSVGDNYGYTF,TGTGCCAGCAGCGTGGGGGACAACTATGGCTACACCTTC
TRBJ2-2,TRBV27,-,TRBD1,CASSPAEYRGIRTGELFF,TGTGCCAGCAGTCCCGCCGAATACAGGGGGATACGCACCGGGGAGCTGTTTTTT
TRBJ1-1,TRBV28,-,-,CASSYTYDVGAFF,TGTGCCAGCAGTTACACCTACGATGTGGGAGCTTTCTTT
TRBJ2-7,TRBV28,-,-,CASSLRHRRDEQYF,TGTGCCAGCAGTTTACGCCACAGGCGGGACGAGCAGTACTTC
TRBJ1-6,TRBV7-8,-,-,CASSLALTAKDNSPLHF,TGTGCCAGCAGCCTAGCCTTGACAGCAAAGGATAATTCACCCCTCCACTTT
TRBJ2-7,TRBV5-1,-,TRBD1,CASSSGPDRDYEQYF,TGCGCCAGCAGCTCCGGGCCCGACAGGGACTACGAGCAGTACTTC
TRBJ1-6,TRBV11-2,-,-,CASSLDPGGSPLHF,TGTGCCAGCAGCTTAGATCCGGGTGGATCACCCCTCCACTTT
TRBJ1-6,TRBV5-4,-,-,CASSSQGSNSPLHF,TGTGCCAGCAGCTCCCAAGGTAGTAATTCACCCCTCCACTTT
TRBJ1-2,TRBV7-2,-,-,CASSLDVGTVYGYTF,TGTGCCAGCAGCTTAGATGTTGGGACGGTTTATGGCTACACCTTC
TRBJ2-7,TRBV11-2,-,-,CASSPGLGAYEQYF,TGTGCCAGCAGTCCAGGTCTAGGGGCCTACGAGCAGTACTTC